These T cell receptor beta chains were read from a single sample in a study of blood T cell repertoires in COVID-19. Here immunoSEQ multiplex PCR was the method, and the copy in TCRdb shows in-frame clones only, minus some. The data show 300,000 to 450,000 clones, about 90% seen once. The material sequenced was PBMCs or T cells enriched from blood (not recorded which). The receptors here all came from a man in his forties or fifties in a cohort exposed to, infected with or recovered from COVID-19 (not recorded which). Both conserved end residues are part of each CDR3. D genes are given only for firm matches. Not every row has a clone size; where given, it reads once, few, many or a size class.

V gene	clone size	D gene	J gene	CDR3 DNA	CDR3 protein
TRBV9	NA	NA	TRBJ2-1	TGTGCCAGCAGCGTAGGTCCGTTAGGGGGCTCCTACAATGAGCAGTTCTTC	CASSVGPLGGSYNEQFF
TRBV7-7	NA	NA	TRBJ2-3	TGTGCCAGCAGCTTAGGCCAGGGTGCTTTAGATACGCAGTATTTT	CASSLGQGALDTQYF
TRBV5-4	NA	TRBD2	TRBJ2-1	TGTGCCAGCAGCTTGGCCCTACGCGGGAGGATGGGGTACAATGAGCAGTTCTTC	CASSLALRGRMGYNEQFF
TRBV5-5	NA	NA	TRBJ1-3	TGTGCCAGCACTCTTCGGCTGCAGGGAGGAGGAAACACCATATATTTT	CASTLRLQGGGNTIYF
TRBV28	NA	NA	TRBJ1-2	TGTGCCAGCAGTTTAACTTCTAACTATGGCTACACCTTC	CASSLTSNYGYTF
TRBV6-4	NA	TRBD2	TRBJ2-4	TGTGCCAGCAGTGAGGCTAGCGGGAGTAACCAGTACTTC	CASSEASGSNQYF
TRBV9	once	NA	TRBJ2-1	TGTGCCAGCAGCGTAGGAGGGGGACCAAGCTCATACAATGAGCAGTTCTTC	CASSVGGGPSSYNEQFF
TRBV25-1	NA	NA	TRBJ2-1	TGTGCCAGCAGTGAACCCGGGTTTGGCGGATCGTACAATGAGCAGTTCTTC	CASSEPGFGGSYNEQFF
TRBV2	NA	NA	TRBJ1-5	TGTGCCAGCAGAGTGGCAGGGGATCAGCCCCAGCATTTT	CASRVAGDQPQHF
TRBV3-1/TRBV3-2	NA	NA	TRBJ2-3	TGTGCCAGCAGCCAGGTAGCTTATACGCAGTATTTT	CASSQVAYTQYF
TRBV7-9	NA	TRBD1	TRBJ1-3	TGTGCCAGCAGCTCCCGGACAGGGCGAACTGGAAACACCATATATTTT	CASSSRTGRTGNTIYF
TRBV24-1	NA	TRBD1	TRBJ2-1	TGTGCCACCAGTGATTTAAGGGGCACAGGGGGCGTTACGAATGAGCAGTTCTTC	CATSDLRGTGGVTNEQFF
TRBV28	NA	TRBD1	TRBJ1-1	TGTGCCAGCTTAGACAGGGTCGTCACTGAAGCTTTCTTT	CASLDRVVTEAFF
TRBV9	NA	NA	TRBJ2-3	TGTGCCAGCAGCGTAGGTAGAGTCACAGATACGCAGTATTTT	CASSVGRVTDTQYF
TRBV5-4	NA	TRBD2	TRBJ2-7	TGTGCCAGCAGCTTGGACTCTAGCGGGACCTACGAGCAGTACTTC	CASSLDSSGTYEQYF
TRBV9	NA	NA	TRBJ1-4	TGTGCCAGCAGCGTAGGCGGCAGCGGTGAAAAACTGTTTTTT	CASSVGGSGEKLFF
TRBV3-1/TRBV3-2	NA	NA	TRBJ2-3	TGTGCCAGCAGCCAAGATCTTGGCAAAGGCACAGATACGCAGTATTTT	CASSQDLGKGTDTQYF
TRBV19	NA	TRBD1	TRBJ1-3	TGTGCCAGTAGTATTGGGACAGGGCATGGAAACACCATATATTTT	CASSIGTGHGNTIYF
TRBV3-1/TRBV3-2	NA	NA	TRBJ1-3	TGTGCCAGCCACGGGGACTTTTTCTCTGGAAACACCATATATTTT	CASHGDFFSGNTIYF
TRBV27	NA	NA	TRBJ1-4	TGTGCCAGCAGTTTAGGGGGGGAGCGATGGGAAAAACTGTTTTTT	CASSLGGERWEKLFF
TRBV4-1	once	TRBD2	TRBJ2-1	TGCGCCAGCAGCCAAGAAGAGGCGAGGACTAGCGGATTCTACAATGAGCAGTTCTTC	CASSQEEARTSGFYNEQFF
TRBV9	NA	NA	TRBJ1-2	TGTGCCAGCAGCGTAGATCGTTATGGCTACACCTTC	CASSVDRYGYTF
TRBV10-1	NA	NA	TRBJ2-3	TGCGCCAGCAGCGGAGAGCGGAGTAGTTATACAGATACGCAGTATTTT	CASSGERSSYTDTQYF
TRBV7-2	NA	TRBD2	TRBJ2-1	TGTGCCAGCAGCCCCACCTTCGGGAGGGCCTTCCCCAATGAGCAGTTCTTC	CASSPTFGRAFPNEQFF
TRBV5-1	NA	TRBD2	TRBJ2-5	TGCGCCAGCAGTCAAGCCGGGACTAGCGTCAGGGAGACCCAGTACTTC	CASSQAGTSVRETQYF
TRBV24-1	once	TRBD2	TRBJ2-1	TGTGCCACCAGTGTTGGAGGGAGGGCCTTTGAGCAGTTCTTC	CATSVGGRAFEQFF
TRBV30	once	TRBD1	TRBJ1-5	TGTGCCTGGAGCCGACAGGGGAGCAATCAGCCCCAGCATTTT	CAWSRQGSNQPQHF
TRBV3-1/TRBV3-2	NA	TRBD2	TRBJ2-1	TGTGCCAGCAGCCAAGGCGCAAGCGGGAGAAACAATGAGCAGTTCTTC	CASSQGASGRNNEQFF
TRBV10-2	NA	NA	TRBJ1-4	TGCGCCAGCAGTGAGTTTGGCTTTAATGAAAAACTGTTTTTT	CASSEFGFNEKLFF
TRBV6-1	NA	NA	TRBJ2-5	TGTGCCAGCAGTGAAGGGTCTGGACAGAAAGAGACCCAGTACTTC	CASSEGSGQKETQYF
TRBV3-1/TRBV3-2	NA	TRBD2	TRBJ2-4	TGTGCCAGCAGCCAAGTGGGTCGTGCGGGAGGGGGGAACATTCAGTACTTC	CASSQVGRAGGGNIQYF
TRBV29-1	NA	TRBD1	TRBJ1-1	TGCAGCGTTCGGGGGACAGGGGGAAGTGACACTGAAGCTTTCTTT	CSVRGTGGSDTEAFF